The TCR beta chain under discussion was sequenced for a study of blood T cell repertoires in COVID-19 (dated by TCRdb to the early 2020s). Looking at the study overall: Samples from collaborators originated in the United States, Italy and Spain and spanned both the acute and convalescent phases of COVID-19. The prospective study material was composed of cDNA or gDNA derived from T cells, B-cell-depleted T cells, or PBMCs. The dataset comprised deeply sampled blood TCRbeta repertoires from subjects exposed to, actively infected with, or recovered from COVID-19. The repertoires were made available in a free public database intended to serve as a resource for research on the immune response to SARS-CoV-2. Samples came from the ongoing ImmuneRACE study (first 160 participants) plus 1,254 subjects from 6 global collaborators. Nearly every sample came with metadata listing a de-identified subject ID, COVID-19 status, age in years and sex. Where available, HLA class I and class II types were taken from metadata supplied by the sample provider and were not determined by assay-based typing. Beyond this particular receptor, the publication reports: Clinical and demographic metadata were provided uncurated, with the amount varying by source and participant.

This clone has just one count. Its antigen remains unidentified. No much larger clone is present one base from it, and per-base qualities are unavailable. As encoded in the germline V gene (reference sequence), CDR1 is LNHDA while CDR2 is SQIVND. V loses 7 bases, J loses 3 bases, and the germline ends lie 16 bases apart. The CDR3 runs 15 amino acids, cysteine and phenylalanine included. CDR3 DNA is the only sequence kept; it has 45 bases, read in frame from the first base. TCRbeta CDR3 regions were amplified from genomic DNA using the immunoSEQ Assay, a bias-controlled multiplex PCR. Per the source publication's procedure: Within the assay, amplification of reference gene primers was used to estimate how many nucleated cells each sample contained. To quantify the absolute abundance of each unique TCRbeta CDR3 rearrangement, sequence reads were collapsed and filtered. For each sample, productive Simpson clonality was calculated by taking the square root of Simpson's diversity index across productive rearrangements. Drawn from immuneACCESS, this table holds only the in-frame rearrangements with V and J called that TCRdb kept. Clones are partly lost; checked studies trace under half to an unresolved V gene and leave the rest unexplained. That table furnishes V, J and clone size, whereas the DNA furnished D and trimming. The sample contains 230,000 or so clones, roughly 84% of them found a single time. The ten largest clones capture roughly 1.4% of the sample.

Samples from volunteer blood donors who had recovered from COVID-19 were contributed by a second Seattle source. Whole blood was collected in K2EDTA tubes by collaborating institutions according to the institutions' own protocols. For TCRbeta analysis, collaborator samples were shipped as frozen whole blood, as isolated PBMCs, or as DNA extracted from either sample type. The V and J genes are TRBV19 and TRBJ2-1; too little of a D gene remains to name it. The origin of this receptor is a woman aged 40 to 50 who had recovered from COVID-19. Material for sequencing was peripheral blood. The DNA reads as follows: TGTGCCAGTAAACCTGTGGGCAGTAGCTACAATGAGCAGTTCTTC. This is translated as CASKPVGSSYNEQFF.